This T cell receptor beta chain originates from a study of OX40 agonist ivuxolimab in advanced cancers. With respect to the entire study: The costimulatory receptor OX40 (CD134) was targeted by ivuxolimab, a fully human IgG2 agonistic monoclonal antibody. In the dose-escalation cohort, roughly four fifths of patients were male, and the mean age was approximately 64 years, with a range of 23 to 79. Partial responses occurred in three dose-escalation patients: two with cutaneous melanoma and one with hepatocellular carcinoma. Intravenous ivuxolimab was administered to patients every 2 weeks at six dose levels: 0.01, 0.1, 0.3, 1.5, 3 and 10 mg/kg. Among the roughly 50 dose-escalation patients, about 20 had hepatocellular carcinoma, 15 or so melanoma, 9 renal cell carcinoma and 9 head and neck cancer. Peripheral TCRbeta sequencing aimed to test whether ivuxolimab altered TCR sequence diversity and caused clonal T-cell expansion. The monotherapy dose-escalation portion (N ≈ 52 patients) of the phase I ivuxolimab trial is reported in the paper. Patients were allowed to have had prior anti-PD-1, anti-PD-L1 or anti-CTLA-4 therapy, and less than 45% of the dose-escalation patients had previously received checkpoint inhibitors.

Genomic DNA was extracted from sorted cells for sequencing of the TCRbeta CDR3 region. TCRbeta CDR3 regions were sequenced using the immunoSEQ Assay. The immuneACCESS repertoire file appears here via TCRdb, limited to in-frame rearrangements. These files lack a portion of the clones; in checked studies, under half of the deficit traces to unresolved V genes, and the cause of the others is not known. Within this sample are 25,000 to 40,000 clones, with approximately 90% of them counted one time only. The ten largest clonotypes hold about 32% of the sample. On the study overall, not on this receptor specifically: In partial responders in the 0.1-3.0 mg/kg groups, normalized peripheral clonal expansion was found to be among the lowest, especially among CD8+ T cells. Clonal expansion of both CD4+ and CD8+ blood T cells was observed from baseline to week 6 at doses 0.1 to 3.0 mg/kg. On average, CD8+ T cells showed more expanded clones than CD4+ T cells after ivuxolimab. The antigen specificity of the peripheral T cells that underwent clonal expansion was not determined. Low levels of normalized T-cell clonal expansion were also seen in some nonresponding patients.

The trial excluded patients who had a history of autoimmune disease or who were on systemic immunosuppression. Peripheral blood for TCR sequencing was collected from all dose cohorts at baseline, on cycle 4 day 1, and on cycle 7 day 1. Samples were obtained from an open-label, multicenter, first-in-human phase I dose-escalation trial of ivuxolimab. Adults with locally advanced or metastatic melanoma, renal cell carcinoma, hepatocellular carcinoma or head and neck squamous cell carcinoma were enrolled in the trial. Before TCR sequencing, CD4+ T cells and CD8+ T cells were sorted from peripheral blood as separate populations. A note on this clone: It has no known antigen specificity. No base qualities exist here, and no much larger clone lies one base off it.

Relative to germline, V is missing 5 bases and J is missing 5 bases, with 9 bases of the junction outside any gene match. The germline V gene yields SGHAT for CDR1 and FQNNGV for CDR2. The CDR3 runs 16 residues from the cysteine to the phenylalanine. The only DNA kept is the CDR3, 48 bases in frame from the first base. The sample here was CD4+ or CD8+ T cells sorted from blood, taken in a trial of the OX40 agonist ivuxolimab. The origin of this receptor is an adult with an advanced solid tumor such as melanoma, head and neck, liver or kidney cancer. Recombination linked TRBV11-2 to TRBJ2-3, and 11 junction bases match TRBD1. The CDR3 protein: CASSTWTGGIGDTQYF. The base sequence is TGTGCCAGCAGCACCTGGACAGGGGGCATAGGAGATACGCAGTATTTT. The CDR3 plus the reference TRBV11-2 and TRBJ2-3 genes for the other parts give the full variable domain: EAGVAQSPRYKIIEKRQSVAFWCNPISGHATLYWYQQILGQGPKLLIQFQNNGVVDDSQLPKDRFSAERLKGVDSTLKIQPAKLEDSAVYLCASSTWTGGIGDTQYFGPGTRLTVL.